The sample holds many counts of the clone carrying this TCR beta chain. Its antigen is not known. Thyroid surgery was preceded by no treatment in any patient. The data were taken from a study of metastatic and nonmetastatic thyroid tumors. Study conclusions and caveats: For both blood and tumor, malignant thyroid tumors reportedly showed significantly higher TCR beta diversity than benign nodules did.

TCRdb re-called clones via MiXCR from the PCR reads. The data show 15,000 to 20,000 clones, less than 25% seen once. The CDR3 runs to 15 residues. Germline assignment: CDR1 LNHNV and CDR2 YYDKDF (reference sequence). The ends lost 2 bases at V and 2 bases at J; junction bases unmatched: 5. The receptor's source is a female donor with papillary thyroid cancer or a benign thyroid nodule (not recorded which). Some clones in this sample may be carry-over from other donors' samples. The gene calls are TRBV15 and TRBJ2-5; 7 nucleotides align to TRBD1. The sequenced material came from adjacent normal tissue. CDR3 in amino acids: CATSRPPGQQETQYF. CDR3 bases: TGTGCCACCAGCAGACCTCCGGGACAGCAAGAGACCCAGTACTTC.